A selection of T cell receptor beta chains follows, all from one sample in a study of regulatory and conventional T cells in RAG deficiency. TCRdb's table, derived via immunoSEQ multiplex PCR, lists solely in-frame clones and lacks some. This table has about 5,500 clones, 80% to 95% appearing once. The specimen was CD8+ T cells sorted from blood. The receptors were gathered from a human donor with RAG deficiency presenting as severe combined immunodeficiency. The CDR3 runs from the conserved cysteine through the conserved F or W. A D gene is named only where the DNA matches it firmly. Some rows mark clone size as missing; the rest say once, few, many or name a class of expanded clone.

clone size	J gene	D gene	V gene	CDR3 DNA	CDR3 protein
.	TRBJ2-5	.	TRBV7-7	TGTGCCAGCAGCTTAGGACAGATGAGGACCCAGTACTTC	CASSLGQMRTQYF
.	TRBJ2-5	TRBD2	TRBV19	TGTGCCAGTAGTATTGGGGGGGGCCAAGAGACCCAGTACTTC	CASSIGGGQETQYF
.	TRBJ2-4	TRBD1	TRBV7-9	TGTGCCAGCAGCTCGGAAAACTCAGGGGGCCAGTACTTC	CASSSENSGGQYF
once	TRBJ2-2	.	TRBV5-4	TGTGCCAGCAGCTTCGACAGGATGTCCCACGTCGGGGAGCTGTTTTTT	CASSFDRMSHVGELFF
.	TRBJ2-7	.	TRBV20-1	TGCAGTGCTAGAGGGGCTTACGAGCAGTACTTC	CSARGAYEQYF
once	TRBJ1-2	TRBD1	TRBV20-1	TGCAGTGCTAGGACAGGGTATGGCTACACCTTC	CSARTGYGYTF
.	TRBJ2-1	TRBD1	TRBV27	TGTGCCAGCAGTACAGGGGGCTCCTACAATGAGCAGTTCTTC	CASSTGGSYNEQFF
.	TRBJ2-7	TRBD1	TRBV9	TGTGCCAGCAGCGGGCAGACAGGGAGAACCTACGAGCAGTACTTC	CASSGQTGRTYEQYF
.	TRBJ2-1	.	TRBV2	TGTGCCAGCAGGGGGGGTGAGCAGTTCTTC	CASRGGEQFF
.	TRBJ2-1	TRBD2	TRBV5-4	TGTGCCAGCAGCCTGACGGGGGGACCCTACAATGAGCAGTTCTTC	CASSLTGGPYNEQFF
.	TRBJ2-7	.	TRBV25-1	TGTGCCAGCGGTTCCTACGAGCAGTACTTC	CASGSYEQYF
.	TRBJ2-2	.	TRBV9	TGTGCCAGCAGCCTAAGAGGGGGGCGGGAGCTGTTTTTT	CASSLRGGRELFF
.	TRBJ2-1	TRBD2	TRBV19	TGTGCCAGTAGTATAGCGGGGGGTCTCGATGAGCAGTTCTTC	CASSIAGGLDEQFF
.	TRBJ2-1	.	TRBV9	TGTGCCAGCAGCGTAGATGGGGGCCGCGGAAATGAGCAGTTCTTC	CASSVDGGRGNEQFF
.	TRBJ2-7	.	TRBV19	TGTGCCAGTAGTATGGGGGACTTAGCCTACGAGCAGTACTTC	CASSMGDLAYEQYF
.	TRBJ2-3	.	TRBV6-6	TGTGCCAGCAGTTACCCCGGGGCAGGGAGCACAGATACGCAGTATTTT	CASSYPGAGSTDTQYF
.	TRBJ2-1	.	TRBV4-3	TGCGCCAGCAGCCAAGATGGGGTCCCCTCCTACAATGAGCAGTTCTTC	CASSQDGVPSYNEQFF
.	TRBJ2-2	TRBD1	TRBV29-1	TGCAGCGTTGAAGATCCCCGACAGGGGAACACCGGGGAGCTGTTTTTT	CSVEDPRQGNTGELFF
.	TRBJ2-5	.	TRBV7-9	TGTGCCAGCAGACCAGGACGGGAGACCCAGTACTTC	CASRPGRETQYF
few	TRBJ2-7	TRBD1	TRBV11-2	TGTGCCAGCAGCCAATGGACAGGGAAGTACGAGCAGTACTTC	CASSQWTGKYEQYF
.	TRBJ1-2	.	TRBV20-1	TGCAGTGCTAGGGATTCTTATGGCTACACCTTC	CSARDSYGYTF
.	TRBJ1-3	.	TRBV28	TGTGCCAGCACCCCCCGGGGGGACTCCTCTGGAAACACCATATATTTT	CASTPRGDSSGNTIYF
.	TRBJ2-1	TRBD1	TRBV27	TGTGCCAGCAGTTTAGGACAGGGGGCCTACAATGAGCAGTTCTTC	CASSLGQGAYNEQFF
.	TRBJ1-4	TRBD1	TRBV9	TGTGCCAGCAGCGGGGCAGGGGGTGAAAAACTGTTTTTT	CASSGAGGEKLFF
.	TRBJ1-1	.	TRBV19	TGTGCCAGTACCCTGACAGTGAACACTGAAGCTTTCTTT	CASTLTVNTEAFF
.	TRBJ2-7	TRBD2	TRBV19	TGTGCCAGTAGTTTAGAGCGGGGGACCTACGAGCAGTACTTC	CASSLERGTYEQYF
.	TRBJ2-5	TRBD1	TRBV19	TGTGCCAGTAGTATGTCGTCGACAGGGCTAGGAGAGACCCAGTACTTC	CASSMSSTGLGETQYF
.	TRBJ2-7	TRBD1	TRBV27	TGTGCCAGCAGTTCCGGGACAGGGGGCCTTTACGAGCAGTACTTC	CASSSGTGGLYEQYF
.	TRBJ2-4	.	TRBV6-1	TGTGCCAGCATGCAGGGGATAATAGCCAAAAACATTCAGTACTTC	CASMQGIIAKNIQYF
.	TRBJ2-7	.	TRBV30	TGTGCCTGGAGTCGGCCGGGACACTACGAGCAGTACTTC	CAWSRPGHYEQYF
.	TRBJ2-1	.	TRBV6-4	TGTGCCAGCAGTGACGGGAATGAGCAGTTCTTC	CASSDGNEQFF
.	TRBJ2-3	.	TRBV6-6	TGTGCCAGCAGTTACTCACAGTCACTTTCTACAGATACGCAGTATTTT	CASSYSQSLSTDTQYF
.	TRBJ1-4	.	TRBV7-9	TGTGCCAGCAGCTTAGTGGGTTCTGCAACTAATGAAAAACTGTTTTTT	CASSLVGSATNEKLFF
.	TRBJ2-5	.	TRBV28	TGTGCCAGCAGTTTTATGTCGGCAGAAGAGACCCAGTACTTC	CASSFMSAEETQYF
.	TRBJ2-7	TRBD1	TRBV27	TGTGCCAGCAGTCCCCCGGGACAGACCTACGAGCAGTACTTC	CASSPPGQTYEQYF
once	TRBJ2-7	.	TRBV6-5	TGTGCCAGCAGTTATTTCCCAGGGTACGAGCAGTACTTC	CASSYFPGYEQYF
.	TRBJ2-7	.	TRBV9	TGTGCCAGCAGCGTAGGGGATAGTTTGGGGGGAGCGTACGAGCAGTACTTC	CASSVGDSLGGAYEQYF
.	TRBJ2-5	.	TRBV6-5	TGTGCCAGCAGTTACATCGGGGTACCAGAGACCCAGTACTTC	CASSYIGVPETQYF
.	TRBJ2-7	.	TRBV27	TGTGCCAGCACCGGGGGCGGGAACGAGCAGTACTTC	CASTGGGNEQYF
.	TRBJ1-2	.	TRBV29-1	TGCAGCGTTGACAGGGACTATGGCTACACCTTC	CSVDRDYGYTF
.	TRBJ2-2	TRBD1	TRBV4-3	TGCGCCAGCAGCCCGGGGACAGCCCTGAACACCGGGGAGCTGTTTTTT	CASSPGTALNTGELFF
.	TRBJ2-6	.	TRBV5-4	TGTGCCAGCAGCTTGAGGGGGGGAATAGGCTCTGGGGCCAACGTCCTGACTTTC	CASSLRGGIGSGANVLTF
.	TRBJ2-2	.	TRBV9	TGTGCCAGCAATCATAGAAACACCGGGGAGCTGTTTTTT	CASNHRNTGELFF
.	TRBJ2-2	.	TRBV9	TGTGCCAGCAGCGTAGGTCGGACGGCCGCGAACACCGGGGAGCTGTTTTTT	CASSVGRTAANTGELFF
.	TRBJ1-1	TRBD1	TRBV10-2	TGCGCCAGCAGTCAGTGGACAGGGCGGTTGGACACTGAAGCTTTCTTT	CASSQWTGRLDTEAFF
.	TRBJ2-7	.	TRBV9	TGTGCCAGCAGCGCTCACCGGGACTCTTCCTCCTACGAGCAGTACTTC	CASSAHRDSSSYEQYF